Following are 20 T cell receptor beta chains from one sample sequenced in a study of T cells in Graves' hyperthyroidism and ophthalmopathy. What was amplified from RNA transcripts were TCR beta CDR3 regions. RT-PCR in the first round (using the HTBI primer set) targeted the TCR CDR3. From the multiplex PCR reads, TCRdb called clonotypes with MiXCR, one entry per CDR3 protein. The sample consists of hundreds of thousands of distinct CDR3 sequences, around 16% of them appearing once. The sample taken for sequencing was blood. All receptors derive from a woman aged 40 to 50 with Graves' ophthalmopathy.

The chain combines TRBV6-5 with TRBJ1-1, with D uncertain. V lost 4 bases to trimming and J lost 10 bases, with 13 bases between them. CDR1 and CDR2 from the germline V gene are MNHEY and SVGAGI. The CDR3 loop spans 12 amino acids. In DNA, the CDR3 is TGTGCCAGCAGTTCGTCAGGTTCTCGAGCTTTCTTT. Translated: CASSSSGSRAFF.

This clonotype was counted many times. V usage is TRBV6-4 and J usage is TRBJ2-1, with 7 bases aligning to TRBD1. CDR3 length: 15 amino acids. CDR1 and CDR2 from the germline V gene are MRHNA and SNTAGT. Trimming removed 0 bases from V and 8 bases from J; junction bases left unmatched: 7. CDR3 in amino acids: CASSDSETGSDEQFF. CDR3 sequence (DNA): TGTGCCAGCAGTGACTCAGAGACAGGGTCAGATGAGCAGTTCTTC.

This clonotype has a count of ten or more. This chain connects TRBV2 to TRBJ2-5, with 7 bases identical to TRBD2. The length of the CDR3 is 14 residues. Germline values: CDR1 SNHLY, CDR2 FYNNEI. Germline trimming cut 5 bases from V and 5 bases from J; bases unmatched to any gene: 8. The CDR3 nucleotides are TGTGCCAGCAGTCTGAGCGGGGTGGGCGAGACCCAGTACTTC. Translation gives CASSLSGVGETQYF.

This clonotype was counted many times. The chain has TRBV7-9 and TRBJ2-1, with D tentatively TRBD2 (6 bases). Per the germline V gene, CDR1 is SEHNR and CDR2 is FQNEAQ (reference sequence). The germline V and J ends were trimmed by 0 bases and 5 bases, with 14 bases remaining between them. The CDR3 is 16 amino acids. The CDR3 region is CASSLAVGGEHNEQFF. CDR3 sequence (DNA): TGTGCCAGCAGCTTAGCAGTTGGCGGGGAGCACAATGAGCAGTTCTTC.

Ten or more counts support this clonotype. The rearrangement joins TRBV28 to TRBJ1-2; TRBD1 matches at 7 bases. The CDR3 contains 15 residues. After removal of 5 bases from V and 7 bases from J, the junction contained 13 bases not matched to a gene. The germline V gene encodes CDR1 MDHEN and CDR2 SYDVKM. Here the CDR3 DNA reads TGTGCCAGCAGTCCTTTATCCGGGACAGTGTCTGGCTACACCTTC. This encodes CASSPLSGTVSGYTF.

This clonotype was found many times. The genes are TRBV29-1 and TRBJ2-1, with 12 nucleotides matching TRBD2. The ends lost 4 bases at V and 2 bases at J; junction bases unmatched: 3. CDR1 SQVTM and CDR2 ANQGSEA come from the germline V gene. This CDR3 is 15 amino acids long. The CDR3 DNA reads TGCAGCGTTGTCTCTAGCGGGAGGGCCTACAATGAGCAGTTCTTC. Its protein product is CSVVSSGRAYNEQFF.

This clonotype was observed at least ten times. The chain recombines TRBV2 with TRBJ1-2, with TRBD1 as a possible D gene (5 bases). V was clipped by 5 bases and J by 8 bases, with 18 bases between them. This CDR3 comprises 14 residues. CDR1 is SNHLY, CDR2 FYNNEI, per germline. CDR3 sequence (DNA): TGTGCCAGCAGTACCACTCGGGGGGACTTAGGCTACACCTTC. It is translated as CASSTTRGDLGYTF.

The V and J genes are TRBV7-9 and TRBJ2-1; D call uncertain. In germline, CDR1 is SEHNR, CDR2 FQNEAQ (reference sequence). V was shortened by 7 bases and J by 4 bases, with 11 bases between the two germline ends. There are 13 residues in the CDR3. DNA for the CDR3: TGTGCCAGCACCTCTCCCACTTACAATGAGCAGTTCTTC. It yields the protein CASTSPTYNEQFF. The variable domain in full, completed from reference TRBV7-9 and TRBJ2-1, reads DTGVSQNPRHKITKRGQNVTFRCDPISEHNRLYWYRQTLGQGPEFLTYFQNEAQLEKSRLLSDRFSAERPKGSFSTLEIQRTEQGDSAMYLCASTSPTYNEQFFGPGTRLTVL.

This clonotype occurred once. V gene TRBV5-8 combines with J gene TRBJ2-5; D unclear. Germline V gene sequence: CDR1 SGHTS, CDR2 YDEGEE. This CDR3 comprises 13 residues. Trimming stripped 2 bases from V and 5 bases from J, with 10 bases between. CDR3 nucleotide sequence: TGTGCCAGCAGCTTTGGTATCTGGGAGACCCAGTACTTC. Its protein is CASSFGIWETQYF.

This chain joins TRBV10-1 and TRBJ2-2; possible D gene TRBD2, 5 bases. The CDR3 contains 15 residues. V was trimmed by 3 bases and J by 1 base, leaving 9 bases between them. The germline V gene has CDR1 WNHNN and CDR2 SYGVQD (reference sequence). The CDR3 DNA follows: TGCGCCAGCAGTGATGGCGCGGGGAACACCGGGGAGCTGTTTTTT. Its translation is CASSDGAGNTGELFF.

This clonotype was observed a handful of times. The CDR3, as DNA: TGCGCCAGCAGCTTGGGTCAGGGAAGAAATAATTCACCCCTCCACTTT. Protein: CASSLGQGRNNSPLHF. This sequence joins TRBV5-1 and TRBJ1-6; D is possibly TRBD1 (5 bases). Trimming took 0 bases from V and 5 from J, leaving 12 bases between them. The CDR3 is 16 residues long. Germline CDR1 and CDR2: SGHRS and YFSETQ.

The CDR3, as DNA: TGTGCGAGTCGGGACCTCAATGCAGATACGCAGTATTTT. It yields the protein CASRDLNADTQYF. The chain is built from TRBV2 and TRBJ2-3; D could derive from TRBD1 or TRBD2 (5 bases each). Germline V gives CDR1 SNHLY, CDR2 FYNNEI. The CDR3 contains 13 residues. Supplemented by reference TRBV2 and TRBJ2-3, the full variable domain reads EPEVTQTPSHQVTQMGQEVILRCVPISNHLYFYWYRQILGQKVEFLVSFYNNEISEKSEIFDDQFSVERPDGSNFTLKIRSTKLEDSAMYFCASRDLNADTQYFGPGTRLTVL.

V is TRBV29-1 and J is TRBJ1-2; weak D call: TRBD1 (6 bases). Germline V CDR1 and CDR2: SQVTM, ANQGSEA. Trimming stripped 6 bases from V and 3 bases from J, with 11 bases between. The CDR3 extends over 12 amino acids. The CDR3 loop is CSVPRTDYGYTF. CDR3 coding DNA: TGCAGCGTGCCCCGGACAGACTATGGCTACACCTTC. Complete variable domain (other parts from reference TRBV29-1 and TRBJ1-2): SAVISQKPSRDICQRGTSLTIQCQVDSQVTMMFWYRQQPGQSLTLIATANQGSEATYESGFVIDKFPISRPNLTFSTLTVSNMSPEDSSIYLCSVPRTDYGYTFGSGTRLTVV.

This clonotype was recorded many times. The chain employs TRBV29-1 and TRBJ1-1; TRBD1 is a possible D gene (5 bases). The germline V gene has CDR1 SQVTM and CDR2 ANQGSEA. V lost 5 bases and J 8 bases, leaving 9 bases between the germline ends. CDR3 size: 10 residues. This CDR3 is CSVRRDEAFF. As DNA, the CDR3 is TGCAGCGTTCGCCGGGACGAAGCTTTCTTT.

This clonotype was detected a few times. This chain connects TRBV28 to TRBJ2-7, with 8 bases aligning to TRBD1. Trimming at V came to 9 bases and at J to 6 bases, leaving 10 bases not matched to a gene. The germline gives CDR1 MDHEN, CDR2 SYDVKM. There are 13 residues in the CDR3. CDR3 nucleotide sequence: TGTGCCAGTTCTTTGACAGGGGTAGTCGAGCAGTACTTC. This gives the protein CASSLTGVVEQYF. Using reference TRBV28 and TRBJ2-7 for the parts outside the CDR3, the full variable domain is DVKVTQSSRYLVKRTGEKVFLECVQDMDHENMFWYRQDPGLGLRLIYFSYDVKMKEKGDIPEGYSVSREKKERFSLILESASTNQTSMYLCASSLTGVVEQYFGPGTRLTVT.

This clonotype was observed a few times. The chain uses TRBV29-1 and TRBJ2-1, with TRBD2 matching over 9 bases. The ends lost 4 bases at V and 7 bases at J; junction bases unmatched: 11. The CDR3 has 15 amino acids. Germline values: CDR1 SQVTM, CDR2 ANQGSEA. This chain's CDR3 is CSVATGTSSFNEQFF. The CDR3 DNA follows: TGCAGCGTTGCCACCGGGACTAGCTCTTTTAATGAGCAGTTCTTC.

The chain couples TRBV12-3 or TRBV12-4 to TRBJ1-4, with a tentative D call TRBD1 (6 bases). Trimming took 0 bases from V and 3 from J, leaving 14 bases between them. This CDR3 region has 17 residues. CDR3 residues: CASSLALGGLANEKLFF. DNA for the CDR3: TGTGCCAGCAGTTTAGCGCTGGGGGGCTTAGCTAATGAAAAACTGTTTTTT.

This clonotype has ten or more counts. V is TRBV3-1 and J is TRBJ2-2, with 8 bases identical to TRBD2. From germline, CDR1 is LGHDT and CDR2 YNNKEL (reference sequence). The CDR3 sequence is 15 residues long. V shed 2 bases and J 4 bases; nucleotides not matched to a gene: 3. The CDR3: CASSQRGGRTGELFF. DNA for the CDR3: TGTGCCAGCAGCCAACGGGGGGGGCGCACCGGGGAGCTGTTTTTT.

At least ten counts were recorded for this clonotype. The rearrangement uses TRBV13 and TRBJ1-1; 7 bases line up with TRBD1. Trimming cost V 2 bases and J 7 bases; bases outside gene matches: 4. This CDR3 is 13 amino acids long. Germline CDR1 and CDR2: PRHDT and FYEKMQ (reference sequence). CDR3 residues: CASSLQGGGEAFF. DNA for the CDR3: TGTGCCAGCAGCTTACAAGGGGGCGGTGAAGCTTTCTTT.

This clonotype was seen only a few times. The genes are TRBV20-1 and TRBJ2-7, with 8 bases fitting TRBD1. The CDR3 length is 14 residues. The V gene's germline CDR1 is DFQATT and CDR2 SNEGSKA (reference sequence). Trimming cost V 4 bases and J 5 bases; bases outside gene matches: 10. The CDR3 loop reads CSAKRTGLDDEQYF. As DNA, the CDR3 is TGCAGTGCTAAGAGGACAGGGCTCGACGACGAGCAGTACTTC.